This T cell receptor (beta chain) was recovered during a study of blood T cell repertoires in COVID-19. On the study more broadly: T cells, B-cell-depleted T cells, or PBMCs supplied cDNA or gDNA.

The CDR3 extends over 14 amino acids. Germline-derived CDR1 and CDR2 are SGHTS and YDEGEE. Generated by immunoSEQ multiplex PCR, the TCRdb table keeps only in-frame clones and is missing some. Of fewer than 350,000 clones detected, around 88% appear once; the ten largest clones hold 1.5% to 2%. A word on this clone: One end of the junction varies from germline; a read error may be responsible.

Sequences were obtained from peripheral blood. The receptor was isolated from a woman in her 30s with COVID-19, enrolled during active disease. J is TRBJ2-7 and V is TRBV5-8, with 7 bases fitting TRBD1. The CDR3 loop is CASTLTGPSYEQYF. CDR3 in DNA: TGTGCCAGCACCTTGACAGGGCCCTCCTACGAGCAGTACTTC.